This T cell receptor (beta chain) derives from a study of OX40 agonist ivuxolimab in advanced cancers. Across the study: Patients received the agonistic anti-OX40 (CD134) antibody ivuxolimab. Roughly two fifths of patients had received prior checkpoint inhibitor therapy. Broader study findings: Within 6 weeks, CD4+ and CD8+ blood T cells expanded clonally at 0.1 to 3.0 mg/kg. The study did not work out the antigen specificity of the expanded peripheral T cells.

Worth noting for this clone: The antigen remains undetermined.

This CDR3 is 15 amino acids long. Germline CDR1 reads SNHLY; CDR2 reads FYNNEI. V lost 5 bases to trimming and J lost 1 base, with 14 bases between them. Data came from immunoSEQ multiplex PCR; TCRdb stores just in-frame clones and leaves some out. Seen here are 45,000 to 65,000 clones, roughly 86% observed once, and the top ten hold roughly 10%. Source: CD4+ or CD8+ T cells sorted from blood, taken in a trial of the OX40 agonist ivuxolimab. The rearrangement links TRBV2 to TRBJ1-1; D might be TRBD1 (5 bases). This clonotype was obtained from an adult with an advanced solid tumor such as melanoma, head and neck, liver or kidney cancer. The CDR3 is CASSQGAAPNTEAFF. The DNA of the CDR3 is TGTGCCAGCAGTCAAGGGGCAGCCCCGAACACTGAAGCTTTCTTT.